A selection of T cell receptor beta chains follows, all from one sample in a study of response to subunit inactivated influenza vaccine. TCRdb reprocessed the RT-PCR reads with MiXCR, giving one entry per CDR3 protein. Of 600,000 to 700,000 distinct CDR3 sequences in the sample, about 14% were seen once. The sample in question was PBMCs from blood, obtained less than 15 days before vaccination. The source of these receptors is a man aged 45-60 years who received an inactivated influenza vaccine. The CDR3 runs from the conserved cysteine through the conserved F or W. D genes are given only for firm matches. The size field is filled for only some rows; it gives once, few, many or a size class.

j_gene: TRBJ1-6; v_gene: TRBV3-1; d_gene: .; abundance: .; CDR3nt: TGTGCCAGCAGCCAGGAAACAGGAGGCCACTTT; CDR3aa: CASSQETGGHF
j_gene: TRBJ1-2; v_gene: TRBV20-1; d_gene: TRBD1; abundance: few; CDR3nt: TGCAGTGCGCGCGAAGGGACAGGGGGTGGTGGCTACACCTTC; CDR3aa: CSAREGTGGGGYTF
j_gene: TRBJ1-4; v_gene: TRBV29-1; d_gene: TRBD1; abundance: many; CDR3nt: TGCAGCGTTGGACAGGGCCGAGGGGAAAAACTGTTTTTT; CDR3aa: CSVGQGRGEKLFF
j_gene: TRBJ1-5; v_gene: TRBV27; d_gene: .; abundance: .; CDR3nt: TGTGCCAGCAGTTCACAGGGTTCCAATCGGCCCCAGCATTTT; CDR3aa: CASSSQGSNRPQHF
j_gene: TRBJ1-2; v_gene: TRBV4-1; d_gene: .; abundance: few; CDR3nt: TGCGCCAGCAGCCAATACGGGGTTCTTTCTAACTATGGCTACACCTTC; CDR3aa: CASSQYGVLSNYGYTF
j_gene: TRBJ2-5; v_gene: TRBV15; d_gene: .; abundance: many; CDR3nt: TGTGCCACCAGCAGGGCAACTTGGGTCTTCCAAGAGACCCAGTACTTC; CDR3aa: CATSRATWVFQETQYF
j_gene: TRBJ2-7; v_gene: TRBV7-2; d_gene: TRBD2; abundance: few; CDR3nt: TGTGCCAGCAGCTCAATGAAGACTAGCGGGAGATACGAGCAGTACTTC; CDR3aa: CASSSMKTSGRYEQYF
j_gene: TRBJ2-1; v_gene: TRBV4-2; d_gene: .; abundance: few; CDR3nt: TGTGCCAGCAGCCAACGGACTGCGGATCGGGGTCGTGAGCAGTTCTTC; CDR3aa: CASSQRTADRGREQFF
j_gene: TRBJ1-2; v_gene: TRBV12-3/TRBV12-4; d_gene: .; abundance: few; CDR3nt: TGTGCCAGCAGTTTTGCGACAAACTATGGCTACACCTTC; CDR3aa: CASSFATNYGYTF
j_gene: TRBJ2-7; v_gene: TRBV11-1; d_gene: .; abundance: few; CDR3nt: TGTGCCAGCAGCTTAGGTGGGGGACTTCTCTACGAGCAGTACTTC; CDR3aa: CASSLGGGLLYEQYF
j_gene: TRBJ2-7; v_gene: TRBV7-2; d_gene: .; abundance: .; CDR3nt: TGTGCCAGCAGCTCCCCGCGGCTTAAATACGAGCAGTACTTC; CDR3aa: CASSSPRLKYEQYF
j_gene: TRBJ1-2; v_gene: TRBV7-9; d_gene: .; abundance: few; CDR3nt: TGTGCCAGCAGCTTTAGTAGGTTGGGGTCCCATGGCTACACCTTC; CDR3aa: CASSFSRLGSHGYTF
j_gene: TRBJ2-1; v_gene: TRBV7-2; d_gene: .; abundance: few; CDR3nt: TGTGCCAGCAGTGCGGACAGAATGAACTACAATGAGCAGTTCTTC; CDR3aa: CASSADRMNYNEQFF
j_gene: TRBJ1-5; v_gene: TRBV6-2/TRBV6-3; d_gene: .; abundance: .; CDR3nt: TGTGCCAGCAGTGCGACAAGGGGGGACAATCAGCCCCAGCATTTT; CDR3aa: CASSATRGDNQPQHF
j_gene: TRBJ1-2; v_gene: TRBV7-9; d_gene: .; abundance: .; CDR3nt: TGTGCCAGCAGCTTACCCAGGCCTAACTATGGCTACACCTTC; CDR3aa: CASSLPRPNYGYTF
j_gene: TRBJ2-5; v_gene: TRBV4-2; d_gene: .; abundance: .; CDR3nt: TGTGCCAGCAGCCAAGATACGGGGGGCCGTAAAGAGACCCAGTACTTC; CDR3aa: CASSQDTGGRKETQYF
j_gene: TRBJ1-3; v_gene: TRBV11-1; d_gene: .; abundance: .; CDR3nt: TGTGCCAGCAGCTCCGGGGGAAACACCATATATTTT; CDR3aa: CASSSGGNTIYF
j_gene: TRBJ2-1; v_gene: TRBV7-2; d_gene: .; abundance: .; CDR3nt: TGTGCCAGCAGCTCGGACCCTGGCTCCTACAATGAGCAGTTCTTC; CDR3aa: CASSSDPGSYNEQFF
j_gene: TRBJ2-3; v_gene: TRBV5-6; d_gene: .; abundance: .; CDR3nt: TGTGCCAGTCTCAGAGGCATCACAGATACGCAGTATTTT; CDR3aa: CASLRGITDTQYF
j_gene: TRBJ2-1; v_gene: TRBV6-5; d_gene: .; abundance: few; CDR3nt: TGTGCCAGCAGTTACCAAAATGAGCAGTTCTTC; CDR3aa: CASSYQNEQFF
j_gene: TRBJ2-7; v_gene: TRBV12-3/TRBV12-4; d_gene: .; abundance: few; CDR3nt: TGTGCCAGCAGTTTGAACCAGGGTGGCGAGCAGTACTTC; CDR3aa: CASSLNQGGEQYF
j_gene: TRBJ2-3; v_gene: TRBV6-1; d_gene: .; abundance: .; CDR3nt: TGTGCCACTACGACCTCTCATAGAGGCACAGATACGCAGTATTTT; CDR3aa: CATTTSHRGTDTQYF
j_gene: TRBJ1-2; v_gene: TRBV4-1; d_gene: .; abundance: few; CDR3nt: TGCGCCAGCAGCCAAGAACTGGGAAGGACCCATGGCTACACCTTC; CDR3aa: CASSQELGRTHGYTF
j_gene: TRBJ1-1; v_gene: TRBV20-1; d_gene: TRBD1; abundance: .; CDR3nt: TGCAGTGCTAGACGGGACAGGGGGCGGATCACTGAAGCTTTCTTT; CDR3aa: CSARRDRGRITEAFF
j_gene: TRBJ2-1; v_gene: TRBV30; d_gene: .; abundance: few; CDR3nt: TGTGCCTGGAGTGTATTCCTGGTGTACAATGAGCAGTTCTTC; CDR3aa: CAWSVFLVYNEQFF
j_gene: TRBJ2-7; v_gene: TRBV20-1; d_gene: TRBD1; abundance: .; CDR3nt: TGCAGTACTAGAGATCCTAACAGGGGGCCATCCGAGCAGTACTTC; CDR3aa: CSTRDPNRGPSEQYF
j_gene: TRBJ1-5; v_gene: TRBV24-1; d_gene: .; abundance: once; CDR3nt: TGTGCCACCAGCCAGAACAGGGTAGATCAGCCCCAGCATTTT; CDR3aa: CATSQNRVDQPQHF
j_gene: TRBJ2-7; v_gene: TRBV6-2/TRBV6-3; d_gene: TRBD2; abundance: .; CDR3nt: TGTGCCAGCAGTTCCCCGCGGGGGATTGGCTACGAGCAGTACTTC; CDR3aa: CASSSPRGIGYEQYF
j_gene: TRBJ2-1; v_gene: TRBV6-5; d_gene: TRBD2; abundance: .; CDR3nt: TGTGCCAGCAGTTTCACTAGCGGGGGGAAGAGCTCCTACAATGAGCAGTTCTTC; CDR3aa: CASSFTSGGKSSYNEQFF
j_gene: TRBJ2-1; v_gene: TRBV5-1; d_gene: .; abundance: few; CDR3nt: TGCGCCAGCAGCTTGACTGCAATGGGCTACAATGAGCAGTTCTTC; CDR3aa: CASSLTAMGYNEQFF
j_gene: TRBJ2-4; v_gene: TRBV3-1; d_gene: TRBD2; abundance: .; CDR3nt: TGTGCCAGCAGCCAAAGGACTAGCGGGGTCGGAAACATTCAGTACTTC; CDR3aa: CASSQRTSGVGNIQYF
j_gene: TRBJ1-5; v_gene: TRBV20-1; d_gene: .; abundance: few; CDR3nt: TGCAGTGCTAGTGAACCCCGGGAGGGCCTCCATCAGCCCCAGCATTTT; CDR3aa: CSASEPREGLHQPQHF
j_gene: TRBJ2-6; v_gene: TRBV5-1; d_gene: .; abundance: .; CDR3nt: TGCGCCAGCAGCTTGCGGCGGGGACCCCCCTCCTCTGGGGCCAACGTCCTGACTTTC; CDR3aa: CASSLRRGPPSSGANVLTF
j_gene: TRBJ1-1; v_gene: TRBV20-1; d_gene: .; abundance: few; CDR3nt: TGCAGTGCTCGAACTTTGAACACTGAAGCTTTCTTT; CDR3aa: CSARTLNTEAFF
j_gene: TRBJ2-1; v_gene: TRBV12-3/TRBV12-4; d_gene: .; abundance: many; CDR3nt: TGTGCCAGCAGTCCCGGGATAGCGGAAGCCTACAATGAGCAGTTCTTC; CDR3aa: CASSPGIAEAYNEQFF
j_gene: TRBJ1-1; v_gene: TRBV15; d_gene: TRBD1; abundance: .; CDR3nt: TGTGCCACCAGCAGAGAGGACAGGGTGAACACTGAAGCTTTCTTT; CDR3aa: CATSREDRVNTEAFF
j_gene: TRBJ2-7; v_gene: TRBV29-1; d_gene: .; abundance: few; CDR3nt: TGCAGCGGCACGGACGGCACCTACGAGCAGTACTTC; CDR3aa: CSGTDGTYEQYF
j_gene: TRBJ2-3; v_gene: TRBV6-5; d_gene: .; abundance: .; CDR3nt: TGTGCCAGCAGTTACTCGAGGCCGGGCACAGATACGCAGTATTTT; CDR3aa: CASSYSRPGTDTQYF
j_gene: TRBJ2-3; v_gene: TRBV20-1; d_gene: .; abundance: .; CDR3nt: TGCAGTGCTAGAGATGCAGGGGCGAGCGCAGATACGCAGTATTTT; CDR3aa: CSARDAGASADTQYF
j_gene: TRBJ1-4; v_gene: TRBV5-1; d_gene: TRBD1; abundance: .; CDR3nt: TGCGCCAGCCGACTTGAAGGGGGCGGGGTCTATGAAAAACTGTTTTTT; CDR3aa: CASRLEGGGVYEKLFF
j_gene: TRBJ2-7; v_gene: TRBV6-1; d_gene: TRBD2; abundance: .; CDR3nt: TGTGCCAGCAGTCAGGGACTAGCGGGCCCCGTTAGCTCCTACGAGCAGTACTTC; CDR3aa: CASSQGLAGPVSSYEQYF
j_gene: TRBJ2-7; v_gene: TRBV6-2/TRBV6-3; d_gene: .; abundance: .; CDR3nt: TGTGCCAGCACCAAGATAGGGCTAGCCTCCTACGAGCAGTACTTC; CDR3aa: CASTKIGLASYEQYF
j_gene: TRBJ2-7; v_gene: TRBV27; d_gene: TRBD2; abundance: few; CDR3nt: TGTGCCAGCAGTTTCACTAGCGGGCCGAGACGCTACGAGCAGTACTTC; CDR3aa: CASSFTSGPRRYEQYF
j_gene: TRBJ2-3; v_gene: TRBV15; d_gene: .; abundance: .; CDR3nt: TGTGCCACCAGCAGAGATTGGCCTGGAAGCACAGATACGCAGTATTTT; CDR3aa: CATSRDWPGSTDTQYF
j_gene: TRBJ1-1; v_gene: TRBV5-1; d_gene: .; abundance: few; CDR3nt: TGCGCCAGCGGATGGTCCCCCCGAAGTGGCACTGAAGCTTTCTTT; CDR3aa: CASGWSPRSGTEAFF
j_gene: TRBJ2-1; v_gene: TRBV12-3/TRBV12-4; d_gene: .; abundance: few; CDR3nt: TGTGCCAGCAGTTTAGGGGGGGTGGGGTTCTTC; CDR3aa: CASSLGGVGFF